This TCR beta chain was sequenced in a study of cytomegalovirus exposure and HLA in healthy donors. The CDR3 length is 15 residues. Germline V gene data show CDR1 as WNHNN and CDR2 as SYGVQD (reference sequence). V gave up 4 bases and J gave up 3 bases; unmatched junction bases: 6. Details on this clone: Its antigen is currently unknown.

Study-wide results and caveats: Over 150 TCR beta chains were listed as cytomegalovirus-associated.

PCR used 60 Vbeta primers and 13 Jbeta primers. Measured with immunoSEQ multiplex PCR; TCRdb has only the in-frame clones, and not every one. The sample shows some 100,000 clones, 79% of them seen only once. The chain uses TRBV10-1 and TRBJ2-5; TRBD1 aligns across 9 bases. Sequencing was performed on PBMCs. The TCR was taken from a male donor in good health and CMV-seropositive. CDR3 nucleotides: TGCGCCAGCAGTGTGTCCCGGGACAGGGAAGAGACCCAGTACTTC. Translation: CASSVSRDREETQYF.